This T cell receptor (beta chain) comes out of a study of early T cells in non-severe SARS-CoV-2 infection. Background on the study: Unsorted whole-blood RNA was sequenced in bulk, leaving chains unpaired.

Tagging with unique molecular identifiers was applied to individual cDNA molecules. TCRdb reprocessed the 5' RACE reads with MiXCR, giving one entry per CDR3 protein. The profile shows fewer than 30,000 distinct CDR3 sequences, less than 6.5% of them singletons. This clonotype was found a few times. The antigen is not known. Whole-study results and caveats: Anti-spike CD8 responses were favored in VDJdb matching, and private and CD4 specificities were missed.

Sequencing was performed on whole blood. This clonotype was obtained from an adult who was a healthcare worker with PCR-confirmed SARS-CoV-2 infection or an uninfected control (not recorded which).

In nucleotides, the CDR3 is TGCGCCAGCAGCCTCGACAGGCGCAGCACAGATACGCAGTATTTT. This encodes CASSLDRRSTDTQYF. The chain employs TRBV4-1 and TRBJ2-3; the D gene is possibly TRBD1 (6 bases). The CDR3 loop spans 15 amino acids. Germline CDR1 and CDR2: MGHRA and YSYEKL. The V end lost 4 bases, the J end lost 0 bases, and 11 bases lay between the germline ends.